The sequence of this T cell receptor beta chain was determined in a study of T-cell reconstitution after alpha-beta-depleted transplantation in children. There are 13 residues in the CDR3. Germline-derived CDR1 and CDR2 are MDHEN and SYDVKM. Trimming took off 5 bases at V and 9 bases at J, with 14 bases between the two ends. Molecular barcoding with unique molecular identifiers was used for the TCRbeta library. TCRdb itself ran the PCR reads through MiXCR, one entry per CDR3 protein. The table has 150,000 to 200,000 distinct CDR3 sequences, approximately 6.8% seen once. This clonotype appeared many times.

The sample in question was PBMCs, obtained before TCRalphabeta/CD19-depleted stem cell transplant. The chain recombines TRBV28 with TRBJ2-1; maybe TRBD1 (5 bases). The TCR originated in a girl under three years old with combined immunodeficiency, due to receive a stem cell transplant. The CDR3 nucleotides read TGTGCCAGCAGTCCAGGGATTTCACGTGAGCAGTTCTTC. Its protein is CASSPGISREQFF.